The 32 T cell receptor beta chains in this list originate from one sample, sequenced in a study of T cell changes during pregnancy in multiple sclerosis. Clones were read by immunoSEQ multiplex PCR, and TCRdb kept only the in-frame ones, dropping some. The sample consists of roughly 99,000 clones, about nine tenths of them appearing once. This material consisted of peripheral blood, taken in the third trimester of pregnancy. The receptors here all came from a female donor in good health, enrolled as a control in a pregnancy study.

This chain links TRBV27 with TRBJ2-1; D call uncertain. This CDR3 contains 12 residues. The germline V gene has CDR1 MNHEY and CDR2 SMNVEV (reference sequence). The germline V and J ends were trimmed by 10 bases and 0 bases, with 7 bases remaining between them. CDR3 residues: CATLSSYNEQFF. CDR3 coding DNA: TGTGCCACCTTGAGCTCCTACAATGAGCAGTTCTTC.

The chain has TRBV5-6 and TRBJ2-4; D is ambiguous. This CDR3 comprises 15 residues. Per germline, CDR1 SGHDT and CDR2 YYEEEE. V dropped 3 bases and J dropped 0 bases, with 10 bases sitting between them. This CDR3 reads CASSSLDLAKNIQYF. The CDR3 region has the DNA TGTGCCAGCAGCTCTTTAGATTTAGCCAAAAACATTCAGTACTTC.

The chain uses TRBV27 and TRBJ2-7; D perhaps matches TRBD1 (6 bases). Trimming stripped 3 bases from V and 0 bases from J, with 12 bases between. This CDR3 has 15 residues. CDR1 MNHEY and CDR2 SMNVEV come from the germline V gene (reference sequence). The CDR3 coding sequence is TGTGCCAGCAGTTTCTCCCAGGGGTACTCCTACGAGCAGTACTTC. Encoded protein: CASSFSQGYSYEQYF.

The CDR3 nucleotides read TGCAGCGTCCTAAAGAACACTGAAGCTTTCTTT. Its protein product is CSVLKNTEAFF. The chain uses TRBV29-1 and TRBJ1-1, with D unresolved. The CDR3 is made up of 11 amino acids. V shed 6 bases and J shed 1 base, with 6 bases lying between them. Germline V CDR1 and CDR2: SQVTM, ANQGSEA.

The V call is TRBV4-2, the J call TRBJ2-5, with TRBD2 matching 10 bases. With 1 base clipped from V and 2 bases from J, the junction kept 7 bases outside the gene matches. CDR3 length: 17 amino acids. The germline V gene has CDR1 LGHNA and CDR2 YNFKEQ. The CDR3 nucleotides read TGTGCCAGCAGCCAAGTCGGAGGACTAGCGGCACAAGAGACCCAGTACTTC. It translates to CASSQVGGLAAQETQYF.

This chain links TRBV4-1 with TRBJ2-3; maybe TRBD2 (7 bases). V was trimmed by 8 bases and J by 1 base, leaving 10 bases between them. CDR1 is MGHRA and CDR2 is YSYEKL in the germline V gene. The CDR3 has 13 amino acids. In DNA, the CDR3 is TGCGCCAGCGGGGGGGGCGGCACAGATACGCAGTATTTT. It encodes CASGGGGTDTQYF.

V usage is TRBV11-3 and J usage is TRBJ2-5; 10 bases map to TRBD2. V shed 1 base and J 1 base; nucleotides not matched to a gene: 3. This CDR3 is 16 amino acids long. Germline lookup yields CDR1 SGHNT and CDR2 YENEEA. The CDR3 loop reads CASSLGLAGAQETQYF. Written as DNA, the CDR3 is TGTGCCAGCAGCTTAGGGCTAGCGGGGGCCCAAGAGACCCAGTACTTC.

This clone was seen just once. The chain links TRBV30 to TRBJ2-3; TRBD2 matches at 12 bases. The J segment lost 4 bases and the V segment lost 3 bases, leaving 5 bases of the junction unmatched. CDR3 length: 15 residues. Germline CDR1 reads GTSNPN; CDR2 reads SVGIG (reference sequence). The CDR3 DNA sequence: TGTGCCTGGAGCCAACTAGCGGGGGGACCAGATACGCAGTATTTT. Encoded protein: CAWSQLAGGPDTQYF.

The rearrangement joins TRBV7-2 to TRBJ2-5; no firm D call. The CDR3 totals 13 residues. Germline CDR1 is SGHTA and CDR2 is FQGNSA. Trimming pared 4 bases from V and 0 bases from J, leaving 6 bases between. CDR3 bases: TGTGCCAGCAGCTCGAGCAACCAAGAGACCCAGTACTTC. Translated: CASSSSNQETQYF.

This rearrangement joins TRBV11-2 to TRBJ1-2; 7 bases are a match to TRBD1. The trim removed 5 bases at V and 4 bases at J, leaving 13 bases unmatched. The CDR3 is made up of 16 amino acids. Germline CDR1 is SGHAT and CDR2 is FQNNGV. The CDR3 loop reads CASSPKGGRRVYGYTF. The CDR3 nucleotides read TGTGCCAGCAGCCCTAAAGGGGGCCGCCGGGTCTATGGCTACACCTTC.

The chain employs TRBV21-1 and TRBJ1-2. TRBV21-1 is annotated as a pseudogene. The CDR3 is 16 amino acids. The CDR3 loop is CASSQSPAEVTYGYTF. In nucleotides, the CDR3 is TGTGCCAGCAGCCAAAGTCCGGCTGAGGTTACCTATGGCTACACCTTC.

CDR3 bases: TGTGCCAGCAGTGAAATCGCCAGAACCCATGGCTACACCTTC. This encodes CASSEIARTHGYTF. This rearrangement joins TRBV6-1 to TRBJ1-2; D remains unclear. V lost 2 bases and J 6 bases, leaving 13 bases between the germline ends. CDR1 and CDR2 from the germline V gene are MNHNS and SASEGT. The CDR3 sequence is 14 residues long.

The J gene is TRBJ1-1, the V gene TRBV27; TRBD1 aligns across 7 bases. The CDR3 runs 13 residues. Germline trimming cut 8 bases from V and 5 bases from J; bases unmatched to any gene: 8. The germline V gene encodes CDR1 MNHEY and CDR2 SMNVEV (reference sequence). In nucleotides, the CDR3 is TGTGCCAGCCAAGACAGGGTATTGACTGAAGCTTTCTTT. The encoded protein is CASQDRVLTEAFF.

This chain joins TRBV2 and TRBJ1-1; the match to TRBD1 covers 8 bases. V shed 6 bases and J 0 bases; nucleotides not matched to a gene: 9. The germline gives CDR1 SNHLY, CDR2 FYNNEI. This CDR3 has 16 residues. CDR3 DNA sequence: TGTGCCAGCAGCCCCTTGGGACAGGTGATGAACACTGAAGCTTTCTTT. Translating it yields CASSPLGQVMNTEAFF.

In its sample, this clone was seen once. The chain carries TRBV6-1 and TRBJ2-7, with D perhaps TRBD1 (5 bases). Germline lookup yields CDR1 MNHNS and CDR2 SASEGT. V was shortened by 4 bases and J by 5 bases, with 15 bases between the two germline ends. This CDR3 has 14 amino acids. As DNA, the CDR3 is TGTGCCAGCAGTGTCAATCAGGGTAAGAACGAGCAGTACTTC. Its translation: CASSVNQGKNEQYF.

The chain couples TRBV18 to TRBJ2-5, with 8 bases that match TRBD2. The CDR3 is made up of 14 amino acids. V shed 3 bases, J shed 4 bases, and the junction held 4 bases outside the gene matches. Germline V gives CDR1 KGHSH, CDR2 LQKENI. The DNA of the CDR3 is TGTGCCAGCTCACCTGCCCGGGGGGGAGAGACCCAGTACTTC. The encoded protein is CASSPARGGETQYF.

The rearrangement joins TRBV30 to TRBJ2-7; 8 bases align to TRBD1. The V segment lost 1 base and the J segment 0 bases; nucleotides outside the gene matches: 11. Germline CDR1 GTSNPN, CDR2 SVGIG (reference sequence). The CDR3 is made up of 17 amino acids. The CDR3 loop reads CAWSDPKGQGFSYEQYF. CDR3 sequence (DNA): TGTGCCTGGAGTGACCCCAAAGGACAGGGCTTCTCCTACGAGCAGTACTTC. Complete variable domain (other parts from reference TRBV30 and TRBJ2-7): SQTIHQWPATLVQPVGSPLSLECTVEGTSNPNLYWYRQAAGRGLQLLFYSVGIGQISSEVPQNLSASRPQDRQFILSSKKLLLSDSGFYLCAWSDPKGQGFSYEQYFGPGTRLTVT.

V gene TRBV6-5 combines with J gene TRBJ2-7; D not certain. V lost 0 bases to trimming and J lost 1 base, with 10 bases between them. From germline, CDR1 is MNHEY and CDR2 SVGAGI. The CDR3 loop spans 15 amino acids. The CDR3 coding sequence is TGTGCCAGCAGTTACTCGCAGAGCGCGTCCTACGAGCAGTACTTC. It yields the protein CASSYSQSASYEQYF.

V and J are TRBV13 and TRBJ2-1, with no clear D. Trimming cost V 5 bases and J 2 bases, with 13 bases left between them. This CDR3 spans 15 amino acids. Germline values: CDR1 PRHDT, CDR2 FYEKMQ (reference sequence). CDR3 in amino acids: CASSVRVQPYNEQFF. DNA of the CDR3: TGTGCCAGCAGCGTCCGGGTTCAACCCTACAATGAGCAGTTCTTC.

The chain combines TRBV6-5 with TRBJ2-1, with a tentative D call TRBD2 (6 bases). The CDR3 runs 15 residues. Germline values: CDR1 MNHEY, CDR2 SVGAGI. Between the trimmed V and J ends, which lost 6 bases and 6 bases, there was a span of 18 bases. The chain's CDR3 is CASRRPGLQGNEQFF. DNA for the CDR3: TGTGCCAGCAGGAGACCGGGACTCCAGGGCAATGAGCAGTTCTTC.

This sequence joins TRBV30 and TRBJ1-6, with a weak D call TRBD1 (5 bases). In germline, CDR1 is GTSNPN, CDR2 SVGIG (reference sequence). CDR3 length: 14 residues. Trimming cost V 0 bases and J 10 bases, with 13 bases left between them. In DNA form, the CDR3 reads TGTGCCTGGAGTGTCACAGGAATTGGATCACCCCTCCACTTT. Its protein product is CAWSVTGIGSPLHF. Looking up the rest from reference TRBV30 and TRBJ1-6 gives the full variable domain: SQTIHQWPATLVQPVGSPLSLECTVEGTSNPNLYWYRQAAGRGLQLLFYSVGIGQISSEVPQNLSASRPQDRQFILSSKKLLLSDSGFYLCAWSVTGIGSPLHFGNGTRLTVT.

The chain combines TRBV29-1 with TRBJ1-2; no definite D call. Trimming stripped 1 base from V and 2 bases from J, with 5 bases between. The germline V gene has CDR1 SQVTM and CDR2 ANQGSEA. CDR3 length equals 12 residues. CDR3 protein: CSVEAGNYGYTF. CDR3 sequence (DNA): TGCAGCGTTGAAGCGGGAAACTATGGCTACACCTTC.

V gene TRBV4-3 combines with J gene TRBJ1-2, with 11 bases aligning to TRBD1. The CDR3 has 17 amino acids. V shed 5 bases and J 0 bases; nucleotides not matched to a gene: 8. The germline V gene has CDR1 LGHNA and CDR2 YSLEER. CDR3 sequence (DNA): TGCGCCAGCAGCAAAAAAGGACAGGGGGCCGCTAACTATGGCTACACCTTC. Amino acids: CASSKKGQGAANYGYTF.

The table lists this clone with a few counts. V and J are TRBV7-9 and TRBJ1-2, with D unresolved. V was pared by 0 bases and J by 4 bases, with 9 bases between. CDR3 length: 14 amino acids. Germline CDR1 is SEHNR and CDR2 is FQNEAQ (reference sequence). In nucleotides, the CDR3 is TGTGCCAGCAGCTTAGCGCTTTCAGTCTATGGCTACACCTTC. This encodes CASSLALSVYGYTF.

The rearrangement links TRBV28 to TRBJ1-2; TRBD1 might be the D (6 bases). The germline V and J ends were trimmed by 2 bases and 9 bases, with 16 bases remaining between them. The CDR3 extends over 14 amino acids. Germline V gives CDR1 MDHEN, CDR2 SYDVKM. CDR3 DNA: TGTGCCAGCAGTTTAGCAGGGGAGAATATTCGCTACACCTTC. Amino acids: CASSLAGENIRYTF.

The chain is built from TRBV6-1 and TRBJ2-7; 9 bases match TRBD2. The CDR3 is 13 residues long. Germline V CDR1 and CDR2: MNHNS, SASEGT. The junction had 9 bases not matched to a gene; V was cut back by 9 bases and J by 6 bases. CDR3 region: CASPGLAASEQYF. CDR3 sequence (DNA): TGTGCCAGTCCGGGACTAGCAGCCTCCGAGCAGTACTTC.

This clone was counted between two and nine times. The J gene is TRBJ2-1, the V gene TRBV19, with TRBD1 matching over 7 bases. The CDR3 has 14 amino acids. Germline CDR1 and CDR2: LNHDA and SQIVND (reference sequence). Unmatched junction bases numbered 7, after V lost 7 bases and J lost 4 bases. This CDR3 reads CASTDGTVYNEQFF. CDR3 coding DNA: TGTGCCAGTACGGACGGGACAGTTTACAATGAGCAGTTCTTC.

The chain has TRBV27 and TRBJ1-5, with D possibly TRBD1 on 5 matching bases. Germline-derived CDR1 and CDR2 are MNHEY and SMNVEV (reference sequence). CDR3 length: 16 amino acids. V was shortened by 6 bases and J by 4 bases, with 19 bases between the two germline ends. CDR3 sequence (DNA): TGTGCCAGCAGACCTTTCTCCACAGGAGCTAATCAGCCCCAGCATTTT. This encodes CASRPFSTGANQPQHF.

The rearrangement uses TRBV5-1 and TRBJ1-1; perhaps TRBD1 as D (5 bases). The CDR3 has 14 amino acids. Germline CDR1 is SGHRS and CDR2 is YFSETQ. Trimming removed 4 bases from V and 5 bases from J, with 15 bases in between. CDR3 sequence: CASSPTAGGTEAFF. In DNA, the CDR3 is TGCGCCAGCAGCCCAACGGCGGGGGGGACTGAAGCTTTCTTT.

The gene calls are TRBV4-2 and TRBJ2-1; TRBD2 agrees at 8 bases. Germline V lookup: CDR1 LGHNA, CDR2 YNFKEQ. J was trimmed by 2 bases and V by 0 bases; bases with no gene match: 0. The CDR3 sequence is 15 residues long. CDR3 DNA: TGTGCCAGCAGCCAAGACGGGGGGGCCTACAATGAGCAGTTCTTC. It translates to CASSQDGGAYNEQFF.

The chain uses TRBV7-8 and TRBJ2-7, with a tentative D call TRBD1 (6 bases). V was clipped by 5 bases and J by 3 bases, with 23 bases between them. There are 17 residues in the CDR3. CDR1 is SGHVS, CDR2 FQNEAQ, per germline. The CDR3 DNA sequence: TGTGCCAGCAGCGGGATGGTTGGGGGCGTGGCACACTACGAGCAGTACTTC. Translation: CASSGMVGGVAHYEQYF.

CDR3 nucleotide sequence: TGTGCCAGCAGCTCACAGACAGGGGGCGCGTACGAGCAGTACTTC. Translating it yields CASSSQTGGAYEQYF. This rearrangement joins TRBV7-9 to TRBJ2-7, with 10 bases matching TRBD1. This CDR3 has 15 amino acids. The trim removed 4 bases at V and 4 bases at J, leaving 7 bases unmatched. CDR1 is SEHNR, CDR2 FQNEAQ, per germline (reference sequence). Looking up the rest from reference TRBV7-9 and TRBJ2-7 gives the full variable domain: DTGVSQNPRHKITKRGQNVTFRCDPISEHNRLYWYRQTLGQGPEFLTYFQNEAQLEKSRLLSDRFSAERPKGSFSTLEIQRTEQGDSAMYLCASSSQTGGAYEQYFGPGTRLTVT.